Following are 10 T cell receptor beta chains from one sample sequenced in a study of T cell repertoires in cytomegalovirus infection. TCRdb re-analysed the reads in MiXCR, keeping a single row per CDR3 protein. Here the sample spans some 150,000 distinct CDR3 sequences, under 8.5% being singletons. The sequenced sample consisted of PBMCs. Receptor source: a human donor in good health (CMV status not recorded). Some clones in this sample may be carry-over from other donors' samples.

Ten or more counts support this clonotype. The V and J genes are TRBV7-2 and TRBJ1-2; perhaps TRBD1 as D (5 bases). The CDR3 is 17 amino acids. Trimming took off 1 base at V and 4 bases at J, with 19 bases between the two ends. Germline CDR1 is SGHTA and CDR2 is FQGNSA. CDR3 sequence: CASSLERGALRSYGYTF. DNA of the CDR3: TGTGCCAGCAGCTTAGAGAGGGGTGCCCTCCGGTCCTATGGCTACACCTTC. Combining the CDR3 with reference TRBV7-2 and TRBJ1-2 gives the whole variable domain GAGVSQSPSNKVTEKGKDVELRCDPISGHTALYWYRQSLGQGLEFLIYFQGNSAPDKSGLPSDRFSAERTGGSVSTLTIQRTQQEDSAVYLCASSLERGALRSYGYTFGSGTRLTVV.

The genes are TRBV15 and TRBJ2-1, with 9 bases aligning to TRBD2. This CDR3 is built from 14 residues. Germline-derived CDR1 and CDR2 are LNHNV and YYDKDF (reference sequence). The V segment lost 8 bases and the J segment 6 bases; nucleotides outside the gene matches: 8. The CDR3 DNA reads TGTGCCACCCTTTTGGCGGGGGGGCTCAATGAGCAGTTCTTC. Encoded protein: CATLLAGGLNEQFF.

The V call is TRBV10-3, the J call TRBJ2-1, with 8 bases identical to TRBD2. The ends lost 9 bases at V and 1 base at J; junction bases unmatched: 5. The CDR3 contains 14 residues. CDR1 ENHRY and CDR2 SYGVKD come from the germline V gene. In nucleotides, the CDR3 is TGTGCCATAAGCCCGGGGGGGTCCTACAATGAGCAGTTCTTC. This codes for CAISPGGSYNEQFF.

In this sample, this clonotype turned up a few times. J is TRBJ1-5 and V is TRBV2, with TRBD1 as a possible D gene (5 bases). V was clipped by 1 base and J by 11 bases, with 9 bases between them. Looked up from germline, CDR1 is SNHLY and CDR2 is FYNNEI. This CDR3 contains 12 residues. CDR3 in amino acids: CASSEEVGAQHF. CDR3 bases: TGTGCCAGCAGTGAAGAAGTAGGGGCCCAGCATTTT.

This clonotype was counted ten times or more. The chain uses TRBV7-2 and TRBJ1-5; D is uncertain. The CDR3 consists of 14 residues. The germline V gene encodes CDR1 SGHTA and CDR2 FQGNSA. Trimming took off 5 bases at V and 2 bases at J, with 10 bases between the two ends. CDR3 in amino acids: CASSPSQGNQPQHF. The CDR3 DNA sequence: TGTGCCAGCAGCCCCTCGCAGGGCAATCAGCCCCAGCATTTT. The full variable domain, its missing parts supplied by reference TRBV7-2 and TRBJ1-5, is GAGVSQSPSNKVTEKGKDVELRCDPISGHTALYWYRQSLGQGLEFLIYFQGNSAPDKSGLPSDRFSAERTGGSVSTLTIQRTQQEDSAVYLCASSPSQGNQPQHFGDGTRLSIL.

Comment on this clonotype: Being one base from a much bigger clone, this may be a read error. This chain uses TRBV12-3 or TRBV12-4 with TRBJ1-5; no clear D. The CDR3 has 14 residues. DNA for the CDR3: TGTGCCAACAGTCGCGACACGCGGAATCAGCCCCAGCATTTT. It specifies CANSRDTRNQPQHF.

In its sample, this clonotype was seen many times. The chain joins TRBV7-2 to TRBJ1-2; D ambiguous. CDR1 and CDR2 (germline): SGHTA, FQGNSA. The CDR3 contains 14 residues. With 5 bases removed from V and 4 bases from J, the gap between germline ends came to 14 bases. CDR3 in amino acids: CASSPPDNAYGYTF. The CDR3 region has the DNA TGTGCCAGCAGCCCCCCCGACAACGCCTATGGCTACACCTTC.

The sample holds many counts of this clonotype. The rearrangement joins TRBV7-2 to TRBJ2-6; 11 positions match TRBD1. V was pared by 4 bases and J by 1 base, with 6 bases of the junction left unmatched. The length of the CDR3 is 18 residues. Germline lookup yields CDR1 SGHTA and CDR2 FQGNSA. For the CDR3, the DNA is TGTGCCAGCAGCTGGCCGGGACAGGGGGGATCTGGGGCCAACGTCCTGACTTTC. Its translation: CASSWPGQGGSGANVLTF.

Many counts were recorded for this clonotype. The V gene is TRBV20-1, the J gene TRBJ2-5; possible D gene TRBD1, 6 bases. This CDR3 comprises 13 residues. The V gene's germline CDR1 is DFQATT and CDR2 SNEGSKA (reference sequence). Trimming shortened V by 5 bases and J by 2 bases, and 12 bases separated the two germline ends. The CDR3 spells CSAFGQTQETQYF. The CDR3 DNA is TGCAGTGCTTTTGGACAGACACAAGAGACCCAGTACTTC.

In this sample, this clonotype turned up a few times. The rearrangement links TRBV28 to TRBJ1-6; D is perhaps TRBD1 (6 bases). Germline V gene data show CDR1 as MDHEN and CDR2 as SYDVKM. Trimming pared 3 bases from V and 7 bases from J, leaving 7 bases between. CDR3 length: 13 residues. This CDR3 reads CASSFRGNSPLHF. The CDR3 nucleotides read TGTGCCAGCAGTTTCAGGGGAAATTCACCCCTCCACTTT. The whole variable domain, remainder taken from reference TRBV28 and TRBJ1-6, is DVKVTQSSRYLVKRTGEKVFLECVQDMDHENMFWYRQDPGLGLRLIYFSYDVKMKEKGDIPEGYSVSREKKERFSLILESASTNQTSMYLCASSFRGNSPLHFGNGTRLTVT.